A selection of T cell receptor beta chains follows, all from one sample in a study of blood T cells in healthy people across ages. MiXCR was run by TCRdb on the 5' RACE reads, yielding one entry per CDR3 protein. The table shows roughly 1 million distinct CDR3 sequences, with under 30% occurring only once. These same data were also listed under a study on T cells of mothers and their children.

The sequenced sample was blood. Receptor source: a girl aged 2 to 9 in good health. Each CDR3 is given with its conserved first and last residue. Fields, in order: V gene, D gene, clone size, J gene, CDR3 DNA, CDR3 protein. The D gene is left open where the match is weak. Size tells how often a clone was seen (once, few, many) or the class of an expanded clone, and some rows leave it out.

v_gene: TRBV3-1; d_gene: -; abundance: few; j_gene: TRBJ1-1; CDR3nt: TGTGCCAGCAGCCATAATGAGGGCACTGAAGCTTTCTTT; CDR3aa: CASSHNEGTEAFF
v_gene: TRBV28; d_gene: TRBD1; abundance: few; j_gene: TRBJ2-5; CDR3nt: TGTGCCAGCAGTTTAAGAAGGGGACAGGCTTTAGGAGAGACCCAGTACTTC; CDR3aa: CASSLRRGQALGETQYF
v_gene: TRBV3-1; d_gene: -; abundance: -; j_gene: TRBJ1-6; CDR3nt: TGTGCCAGCAGTTGGCCAGGGATCAAATCACCCCTCCACTTT; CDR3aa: CASSWPGIKSPLHF
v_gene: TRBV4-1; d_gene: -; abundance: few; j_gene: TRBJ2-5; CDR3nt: TGCGCCAGCAGCCAAGATCCTACAGGGAAGACCCAGTACTTC; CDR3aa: CASSQDPTGKTQYF
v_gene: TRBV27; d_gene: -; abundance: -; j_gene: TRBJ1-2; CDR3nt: TGTGCCAGCAGTTCTACAAAACCCTATGGCTACACCTTC; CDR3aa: CASSSTKPYGYTF
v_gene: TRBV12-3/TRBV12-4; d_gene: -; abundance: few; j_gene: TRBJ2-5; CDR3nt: TGTGCCAGCAGTTTTATGGACTTGGAGACCCAGTACTTC; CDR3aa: CASSFMDLETQYF
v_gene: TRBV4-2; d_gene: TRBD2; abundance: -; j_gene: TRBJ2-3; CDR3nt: TGTGCCAGCAGCCAAGGGGATAGCGGGGGGGCCTTAGCCGATACGCAGTATTTT; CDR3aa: CASSQGDSGGALADTQYF
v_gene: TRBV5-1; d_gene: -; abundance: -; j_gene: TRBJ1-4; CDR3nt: TGCGCCAGCAGTAGGTCATCCGACATCCTATCGGAAAAACTGTTTTTT; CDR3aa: CASSRSSDILSEKLFF
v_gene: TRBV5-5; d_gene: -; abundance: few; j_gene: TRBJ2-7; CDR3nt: TGTGCCAGCAGCTTGGCCTTCCAGCTTTCCTACGAGCAGTACTTC; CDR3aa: CASSLAFQLSYEQYF
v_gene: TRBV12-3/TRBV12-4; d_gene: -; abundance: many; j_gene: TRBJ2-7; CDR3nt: TGTGCCAGCAGTTTTGGCGCGGGTGAGCAGTACTTC; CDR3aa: CASSFGAGEQYF
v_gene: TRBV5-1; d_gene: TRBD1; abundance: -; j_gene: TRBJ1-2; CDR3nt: TGCGCCAGCAGCTTTCAGCTCGCTTCACAGGGGATGACGGGAGACTACACCTTC; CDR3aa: CASSFQLASQGMTGDYTF
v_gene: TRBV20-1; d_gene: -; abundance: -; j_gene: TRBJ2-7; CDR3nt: TGCAGTGCCATTCAGGGAGCGACCTACGAGCAGTACTTC; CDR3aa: CSAIQGATYEQYF
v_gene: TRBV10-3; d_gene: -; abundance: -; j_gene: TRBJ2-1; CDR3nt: TGTGCCATCTCTCAAGCCAATGAGCAGTTCTTC; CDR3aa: CAISQANEQFF
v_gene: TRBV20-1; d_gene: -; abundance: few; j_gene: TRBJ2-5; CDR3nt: TGCAGTGGTGCAGGGGAAGAGACCCAGTACTTC; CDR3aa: CSGAGEETQYF
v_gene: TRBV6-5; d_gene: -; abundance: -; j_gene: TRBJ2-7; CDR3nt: TGTGCCAGCAAAACGATCTTCGCGCAGTACTTC; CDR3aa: CASKTIFAQYF
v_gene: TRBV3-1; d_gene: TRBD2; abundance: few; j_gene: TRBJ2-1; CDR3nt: TGTGCCAGCACCCCTGACTTCGGCGGGAGGGCAAATGAGCAGTTCTTC; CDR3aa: CASTPDFGGRANEQFF
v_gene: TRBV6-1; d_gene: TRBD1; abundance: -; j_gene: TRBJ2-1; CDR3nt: TGTGCCAGCAGTGTACAGGGGGCGAACAATGAGCAGTTCTTC; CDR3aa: CASSVQGANNEQFF
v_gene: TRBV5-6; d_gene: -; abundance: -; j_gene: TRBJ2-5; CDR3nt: TGTGCCAGCAGCTTGTCTGTTCAAGAGACCCAGTACTTC; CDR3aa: CASSLSVQETQYF
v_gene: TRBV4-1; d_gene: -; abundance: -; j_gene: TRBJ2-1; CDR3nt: TGCGCCAGCAGCCAAAGGGCACTCTCCTACAATGAGCAGTTCTTC; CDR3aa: CASSQRALSYNEQFF
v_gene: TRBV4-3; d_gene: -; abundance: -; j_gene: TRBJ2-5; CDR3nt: TGCGCCAGCAGCCCGGCCCTCCAAGAGACCCAGTACTTC; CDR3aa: CASSPALQETQYF
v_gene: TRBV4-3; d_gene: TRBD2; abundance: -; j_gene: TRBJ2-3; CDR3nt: TGCGCCAGCAGCCAAGATTTGGCGGGGGGGCCACAGTCTTTT; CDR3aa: CASSQDLAGGPQSF
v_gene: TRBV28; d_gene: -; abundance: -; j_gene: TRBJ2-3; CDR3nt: TGTGCCAGCAGTCCAGGCTCAGGGCTCACAGATACGCAGTATTTT; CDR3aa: CASSPGSGLTDTQYF
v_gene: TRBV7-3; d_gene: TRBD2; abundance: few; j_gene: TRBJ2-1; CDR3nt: TGTGCCAGCAGCCCCGGGACTAGACACAATGAGCAGTTCTTC; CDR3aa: CASSPGTRHNEQFF
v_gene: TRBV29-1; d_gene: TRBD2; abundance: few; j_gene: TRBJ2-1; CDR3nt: TGCAGCGTTGCCGGACTAGTCTCCTACAATGAGCAGTTCTTC; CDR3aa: CSVAGLVSYNEQFF
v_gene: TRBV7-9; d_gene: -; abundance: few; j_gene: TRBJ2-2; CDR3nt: TGTGCCGGCACAGGGTCGGACACCGGGGAGCTGTTTTTT; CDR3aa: CAGTGSDTGELFF
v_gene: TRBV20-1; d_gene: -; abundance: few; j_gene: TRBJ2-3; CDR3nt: TGCAGTCCCGCACGGGGGGCAGGAGATACGCAGTATTTT; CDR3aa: CSPARGAGDTQYF
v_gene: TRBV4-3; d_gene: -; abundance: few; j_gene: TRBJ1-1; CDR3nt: TGCGCCAGCAGCCCGGGGGGGCTTCTGAACACTGAAGCTTTCTTT; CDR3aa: CASSPGGLLNTEAFF
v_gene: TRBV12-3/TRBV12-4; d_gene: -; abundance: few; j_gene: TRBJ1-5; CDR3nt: TGTGCCAGCAGTTTGGACGGGTCCTATCAGCCCCAGCATTTT; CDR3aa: CASSLDGSYQPQHF
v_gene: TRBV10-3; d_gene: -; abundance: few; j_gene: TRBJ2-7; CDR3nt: TGTGCCATCAGTGGGGGAAGGTCAACGGACTCCTACGAGCAGTACTTC; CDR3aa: CAISGGRSTDSYEQYF
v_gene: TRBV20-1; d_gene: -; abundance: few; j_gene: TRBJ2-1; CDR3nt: TGCAGTGCTAGTCGGGTCAATGAGCAGTTCTTC; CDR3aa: CSASRVNEQFF
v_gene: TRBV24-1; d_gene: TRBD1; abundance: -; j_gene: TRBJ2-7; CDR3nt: TGTGCCACCAGTGACCTACCGGCAGGGACAGGGGACCACGAGCAGTACTTC; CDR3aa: CATSDLPAGTGDHEQYF
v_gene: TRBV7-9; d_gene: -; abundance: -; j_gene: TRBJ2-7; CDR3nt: TGTGCCAGCAGCCCCCCCGGACAGTTCTACGAGCAGTACTTC; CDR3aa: CASSPPGQFYEQYF
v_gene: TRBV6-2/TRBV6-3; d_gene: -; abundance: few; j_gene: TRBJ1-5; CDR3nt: TGTGCCAGCAGCTATAGACAAGTCACGAGCAATCAGCCCCAGCATTTT; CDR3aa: CASSYRQVTSNQPQHF
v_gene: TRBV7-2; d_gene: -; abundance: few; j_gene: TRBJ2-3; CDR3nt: TGTGCCAGCAGCTTAGGCAGACCCACAGATACGCAGTATTTT; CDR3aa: CASSLGRPTDTQYF
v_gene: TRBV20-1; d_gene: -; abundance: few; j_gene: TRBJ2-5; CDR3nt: TGCAGTGCTAGAGCGCGGGAATGGGAGACCCAGTACTTC; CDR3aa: CSARAREWETQYF
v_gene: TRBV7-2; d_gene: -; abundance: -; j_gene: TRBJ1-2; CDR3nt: TGTGCCAGCAGCTTCATCTGGGGCGCTAACTATGGCTACACCTTC; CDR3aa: CASSFIWGANYGYTF
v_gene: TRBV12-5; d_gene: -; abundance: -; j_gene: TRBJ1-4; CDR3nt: TGTGCTAGTGGTTTTTGGGGCGGTGAAAAACTGTTTTTT; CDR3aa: CASGFWGGEKLFF
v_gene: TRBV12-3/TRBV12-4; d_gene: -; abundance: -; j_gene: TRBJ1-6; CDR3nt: TGTGCCAGCAGTTTAAGGCCCCCGGACAGTTATTCACCCCTCCACTTT; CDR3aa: CASSLRPPDSYSPLHF
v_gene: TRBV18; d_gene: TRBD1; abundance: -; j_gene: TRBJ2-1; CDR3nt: TGTGCCAGCTCACCACCGGTCAACAGGGGTGAGCAGTTCTTC; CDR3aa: CASSPPVNRGEQFF
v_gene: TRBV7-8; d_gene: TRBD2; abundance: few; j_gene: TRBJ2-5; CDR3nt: TGTGCCAGCAGCTCTAAAGCGGGGTTCGACCAAGAGACCCAGTACTTC; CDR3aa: CASSSKAGFDQETQYF
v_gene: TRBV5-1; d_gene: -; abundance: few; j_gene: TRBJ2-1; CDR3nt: TGCGCCAGCAGCCTCAACGGGGTTGAGCAGTTCTTC; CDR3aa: CASSLNGVEQFF
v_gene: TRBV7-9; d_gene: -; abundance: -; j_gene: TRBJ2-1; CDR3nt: TGTGCCAGCACGGAAGGGCAAAGCCCCTACAATGAGCAGTTCTTC; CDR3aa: CASTEGQSPYNEQFF
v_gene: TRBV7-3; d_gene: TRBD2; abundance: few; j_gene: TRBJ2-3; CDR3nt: TGTGCCAGCAGCCTGACTAGCGGGGGAGGTCCAGATACGCAGTATTTT; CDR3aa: CASSLTSGGGPDTQYF
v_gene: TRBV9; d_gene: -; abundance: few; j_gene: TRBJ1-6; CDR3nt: TGTGCCAGCAGCGGAATGGGCCCAAATTCACCCCTCCACTTT; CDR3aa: CASSGMGPNSPLHF
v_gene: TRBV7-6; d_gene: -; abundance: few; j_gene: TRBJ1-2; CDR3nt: TGTGCCAGCAGCTTAGTAGATGGCCTCCCGGGCCCCTACTATGGCTACACCTTC; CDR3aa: CASSLVDGLPGPYYGYTF
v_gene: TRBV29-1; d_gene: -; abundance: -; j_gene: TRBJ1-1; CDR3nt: TGCAGCGTTCAGGTGGGGGAGGGGAACACTGAAGCTTTCTTT; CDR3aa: CSVQVGEGNTEAFF
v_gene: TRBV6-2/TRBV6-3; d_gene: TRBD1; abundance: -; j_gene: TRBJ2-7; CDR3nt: TGTGCCAGCAGTTACAGGACAGGGGATTCCTACGAGCAGTACTTC; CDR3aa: CASSYRTGDSYEQYF
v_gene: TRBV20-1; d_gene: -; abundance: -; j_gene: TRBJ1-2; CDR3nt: TGCAGTGCTTCTCCGAGAAGGCGGGGGGCAGGTTATGGCTACACCTTC; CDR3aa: CSASPRRRGAGYGYTF
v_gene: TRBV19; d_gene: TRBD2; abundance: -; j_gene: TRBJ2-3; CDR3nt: TGTGCCAGTAGTCCACTAGCGGGTATGTGGCAGGATACGCAGTATTTT; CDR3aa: CASSPLAGMWQDTQYF
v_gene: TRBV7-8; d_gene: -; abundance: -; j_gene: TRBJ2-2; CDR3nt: TGTGCCAGCAGCTTAGCTAAAGCCGGGTTGCTAACCGGGGAGCTGTTTTTT; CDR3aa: CASSLAKAGLLTGELFF
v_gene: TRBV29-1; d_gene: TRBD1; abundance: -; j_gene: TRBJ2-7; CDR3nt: TGCAGCGTGTTCGGGGACAGGACCGACGAGCAGTACTTC; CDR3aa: CSVFGDRTDEQYF
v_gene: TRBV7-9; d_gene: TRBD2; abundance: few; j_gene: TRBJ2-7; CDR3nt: TGTGCCAGCAGCTTCCTAGCGGGATACGAGCAGTACTTC; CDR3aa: CASSFLAGYEQYF
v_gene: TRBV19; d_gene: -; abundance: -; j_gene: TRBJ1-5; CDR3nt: TGTGCCAGTATGCGGACAGGCAATCAGCCCCAGCATTTT; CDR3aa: CASMRTGNQPQHF
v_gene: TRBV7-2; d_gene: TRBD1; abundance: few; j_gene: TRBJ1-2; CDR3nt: TGTGCCAGCAGCTCTATACAGGGGAACTATGGCTACACCTTC; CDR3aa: CASSSIQGNYGYTF
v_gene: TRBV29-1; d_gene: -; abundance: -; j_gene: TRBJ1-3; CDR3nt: TGCAGCGCACCCTTTGGGGGACCCAAAGGAAACACCATATATTTT; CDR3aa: CSAPFGGPKGNTIYF
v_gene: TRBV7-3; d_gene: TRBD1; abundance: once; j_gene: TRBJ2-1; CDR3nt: TGTGCCAGCAGCATTCCGGGACAGGACAATGAGCAGTTCTTC; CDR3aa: CASSIPGQDNEQFF
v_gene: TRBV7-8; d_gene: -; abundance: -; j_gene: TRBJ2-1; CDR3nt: TGTGCCAGCAGCTTAGACGGGATCGCAAACGATGAGCAGTTCTTC; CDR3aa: CASSLDGIANDEQFF
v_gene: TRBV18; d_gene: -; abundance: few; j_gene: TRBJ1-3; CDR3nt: TGTGCCAGCTCAACCTTCGGGACAACCATATATTTT; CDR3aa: CASSTFGTTIYF
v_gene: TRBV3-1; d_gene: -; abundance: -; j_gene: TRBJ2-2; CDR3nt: TGTGCCAGCAGCCTGGGACAAACTTACGGGGAGCTGTTTTTT; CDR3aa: CASSLGQTYGELFF